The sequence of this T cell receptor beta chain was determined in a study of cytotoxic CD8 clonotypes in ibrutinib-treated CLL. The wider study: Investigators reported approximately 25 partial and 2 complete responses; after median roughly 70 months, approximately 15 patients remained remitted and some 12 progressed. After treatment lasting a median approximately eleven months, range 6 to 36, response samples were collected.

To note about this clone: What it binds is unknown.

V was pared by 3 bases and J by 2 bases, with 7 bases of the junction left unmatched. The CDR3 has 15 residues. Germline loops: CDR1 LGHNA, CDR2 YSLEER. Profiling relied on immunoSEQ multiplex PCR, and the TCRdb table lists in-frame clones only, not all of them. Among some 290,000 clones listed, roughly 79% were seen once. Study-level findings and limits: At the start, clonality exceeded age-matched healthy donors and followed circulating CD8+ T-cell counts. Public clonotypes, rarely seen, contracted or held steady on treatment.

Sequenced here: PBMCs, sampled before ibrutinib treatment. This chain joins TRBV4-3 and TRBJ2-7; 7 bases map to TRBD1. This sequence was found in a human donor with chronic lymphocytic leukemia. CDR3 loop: CASSQTLQGPYEQYF. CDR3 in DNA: TGCGCCAGCAGCCAGACGCTACAGGGGCCCTACGAGCAGTACTTC.